A single sample gave rise to the 20 T cell receptor beta chains below, sequenced in a study of shared clonotypes between healthy human individuals. Sequencing used immunoSEQ multiplex PCR; TCRdb keeps in-frame clones, though not all of them. The sample has millions of clones; about 92% are singletons. The specimen sequenced was naive CD4+ T cells from PBMCs. Noted subset: CD45RA+ positively selected. The receptors originated from a man younger than 35 in good health. Some clones in this sample may be carry-over from other donors' samples.

The V call is TRBV29-1, the J call TRBJ2-2; 8 positions agree with TRBD1. Germline V gene data show CDR1 as SQVTM and CDR2 as ANQGSEA. This CDR3 has 14 residues. The J segment lost 3 bases and the V segment lost 5 bases, leaving 5 bases of the junction unmatched. The DNA of the CDR3 is TGCAGCGTTATAAGGACAGGGTACACCGGGGAGCTGTTTTTT. Amino acid sequence: CSVIRTGYTGELFF.

The CDR3 nucleotides read TGTGCCAGCAGTGCGGCAGGGGGCCAAGAGACCCAGTACTTC. Its translation is CASSAAGGQETQYF. This sequence joins TRBV6-1 and TRBJ2-5; 7 bases align to TRBD1. Trimming removed 4 bases from V and 1 base from J; junction bases left unmatched: 3. The CDR3 runs 14 residues. Per germline, CDR1 MNHNS and CDR2 SASEGT.

V usage is TRBV4-3 and J usage is TRBJ2-7, with 7 bases lining up with TRBD2. Germline V gives CDR1 LGHNA, CDR2 YSLEER. Trimming cost V 1 base and J 4 bases; bases outside gene matches: 13. The CDR3 covers 17 residues. The CDR3: CASSQAGGQGGSYEQYF. CDR3 nucleotides: TGCGCCAGCAGCCAAGCGGGCGGGCAGGGAGGGTCTTACGAGCAGTACTTC.

The chain joins TRBV28 to TRBJ1-5; TRBD1 is a possible D gene (5 bases). The CDR3 is 15 amino acids. From germline, CDR1 is MDHEN and CDR2 SYDVKM. The V end lost 1 base, the J end lost 5 bases, and 12 bases lay between the germline ends. The CDR3 protein is CASSLFGRDDQPQHF. CDR3 coding DNA: TGTGCCAGCAGTTTATTCGGCAGGGATGATCAGCCCCAGCATTTT. Full variable domain (remainder filled in from reference TRBV28 and TRBJ1-5): DVKVTQSSRYLVKRTGEKVFLECVQDMDHENMFWYRQDPGLGLRLIYFSYDVKMKEKGDIPEGYSVSREKKERFSLILESASTNQTSMYLCASSLFGRDDQPQHFGDGTRLSIL.

The V gene is TRBV6-6, the J gene TRBJ1-1, with a possible D match to TRBD1 (5 bases). V was cut by 2 bases and J by 8 bases, with 12 bases left in between. The CDR3 runs 13 residues. The V gene's germline CDR1 is MNHNY and CDR2 SVGAGI (reference sequence). As DNA, the CDR3 is TGTGCCAGCAGTTACGTGTGGCAGGGCGAAGCTTTCTTT. Its translation: CASSYVWQGEAFF.

The chain is built from TRBV5-1 and TRBJ2-2, with unresolved D. CDR3 size: 15 residues. Trimming took off 4 bases at V and 2 bases at J, with 12 bases between the two ends. From germline, CDR1 is SGHRS and CDR2 YFSETQ. The CDR3 coding sequence is TGCGCCAGCAGCGTTTTGGCGCCCAACACCGGGGAGCTGTTTTTT. It is translated as CASSVLAPNTGELFF. Full variable domain (remainder filled in from reference TRBV5-1 and TRBJ2-2): KAGVTQTPRYLIKTRGQQVTLSCSPISGHRSVSWYQQTPGQGLQFLFEYFSETQRNKGNFPGRFSGRQFSNSRSEMNVSTLELGDSALYLCASSVLAPNTGELFFGEGSRLTVL.

The chain employs TRBV5-1 and TRBJ2-7; D perhaps matches TRBD1 (5 bases). Trimming removed 4 bases at V and 3 bases at J, with 17 bases between. This CDR3 region has 15 residues. Germline CDR1 reads SGHRS; CDR2 reads YFSETQ. CDR3 sequence: CASSPQLTVHYEQYF. The DNA of the CDR3 is TGCGCCAGCAGCCCCCAGCTGACAGTACACTACGAGCAGTACTTC.

V gene TRBV11-2 combines with J gene TRBJ2-3; tentative D call: TRBD2 (6 bases). Trimming removed 5 bases from V and 0 bases from J, with 15 bases in between. Germline V lookup: CDR1 SGHAT, CDR2 FQNNGV. The CDR3 totals 16 residues. DNA for the CDR3: TGTGCCAGCAGCCTCCTTAGCGGATTAAGCACAGATACGCAGTATTTT. As protein: CASSLLSGLSTDTQYF. Drawing the rest from reference TRBV11-2 and TRBJ2-3, the complete variable domain is EAGVAQSPRYKIIEKRQSVAFWCNPISGHATLYWYQQILGQGPKLLIQFQNNGVVDDSQLPKDRFSAERLKGVDSTLKIQPAKLEDSAVYLCASSLLSGLSTDTQYFGPGTRLTVL.

The chain has TRBV2 and TRBJ2-7; D unclear. The CDR3 is 12 amino acids. V was clipped by 6 bases and J by 4 bases, with 10 bases between them. CDR1 and CDR2 from the germline V gene are SNHLY and FYNNEI. The CDR3 nucleotides read TGTGCCAGCAGCCCAAGGGCGTACGAGCAGTACTTC. As protein: CASSPRAYEQYF.

This chain joins TRBV5-1 and TRBJ2-1; D is undetermined. V was clipped by 2 bases and J by 4 bases, with 7 bases between them. Germline V CDR1 and CDR2: SGHRS, YFSETQ. The CDR3 runs 13 residues. CDR3 DNA: TGCGCCAGCAGCTTCATCGGGTACAATGAGCAGTTCTTC. As protein: CASSFIGYNEQFF.

The chain combines TRBV11-2 with TRBJ2-3; 11 positions match TRBD2. CDR3 length: 16 residues. The ends lost 5 bases at V and 2 bases at J; junction bases unmatched: 6. Germline V gives CDR1 SGHAT, CDR2 FQNNGV. CDR3 region: CASSRTSGRPTDTQYF. The CDR3 DNA reads TGTGCCAGCAGCCGGACTAGCGGGCGGCCCACAGATACGCAGTATTTT.

This rearrangement joins TRBV4-1 to TRBJ2-7; D is possibly TRBD1 (6 bases). Trimming shortened V by 2 bases and J by 0 bases, and 14 bases separated the two germline ends. The CDR3 has 16 amino acids. CDR1 is MGHRA and CDR2 is YSYEKL in the germline V gene. The CDR3 protein is CASSQKPPGVSYEQYF. The CDR3 DNA reads as TGCGCCAGCAGCCAAAAGCCACCAGGGGTCTCCTACGAGCAGTACTTC.

The V and J genes are TRBV4-1 and TRBJ1-2; D ambiguous. Trimming cost V 1 base and J 4 bases, with 10 bases left between them. This CDR3 region has 14 residues. The germline CDR1 and CDR2 sequences are MGHRA and YSYEKL. CDR3 DNA sequence: TGCGCCAGCAGCCAAGTCTTACAAGTCTATGGCTACACCTTC. Translating gives CASSQVLQVYGYTF.

The gene calls are TRBV19 and TRBJ1-5; D unclear. The CDR3 runs 12 residues. The V gene lost 6 bases and the J gene lost 4 bases, with 7 bases spanning the gap. Germline-derived CDR1 and CDR2 are LNHDA and SQIVND (reference sequence). DNA of the CDR3: TGTGCCAGTAGCACAGAGAATCAGCCCCAGCATTTT. Amino acid sequence: CASSTENQPQHF.

The chain is built from TRBV2 and TRBJ1-1; 10 nucleotides line up with TRBD1. The germline CDR1 and CDR2 sequences are SNHLY and FYNNEI. The J segment lost 5 bases and the V segment lost 5 bases, leaving 5 bases of the junction unmatched. The CDR3 loop spans 14 amino acids. Here the CDR3 DNA reads TGTGCCAGCAGTCCCTGGACAGGGGGAACTGAAGCTTTCTTT. The encoded protein is CASSPWTGGTEAFF.

Concerning this clone itself: Other DNA sequences in the sample encode the same CDR3. This chain joins TRBV7-9 and TRBJ1-1, with 12 positions matching TRBD1. J lost 10 bases, V lost 1 base, and 1 base had no gene match. CDR3 size: 13 residues. Germline assignment: CDR1 SEHNR and CDR2 FQNEAQ (reference sequence). As DNA, the CDR3 is TGTGCCAGCAGCTTAGGGGACAGGGGGCGAGCTTTCTTT. Protein: CASSLGDRGRAFF.

This clone was counted only a few times. This chain connects TRBV30 to TRBJ1-1; D not certain. CDR3 length equals 12 residues. V lost 8 bases to trimming and J lost 3 bases, with 13 bases between them. CDR1 is GTSNPN, CDR2 SVGIG, per germline (reference sequence). This chain's CDR3 is CARILGDTEAFF. Written as DNA, the CDR3 is TGTGCCCGAATCCTTGGAGACACTGAAGCTTTCTTT.

J is TRBJ2-3 and V is TRBV21-1; whether TRBD1, the table's D call, matches the DNA was not checked. TRBV21-1 is an annotated pseudogene. The CDR3 is 15 residues long. DNA for the CDR3: TGTGCCAGCAGCAAAGATCACAGGGGGACAGATACGCAGTATTTT. This encodes CASSKDHRGTDTQYF.

This chain joins TRBV4-1 and TRBJ2-3, with D possibly being TRBD1 (5 bases). V was clipped by 0 bases and J by 3 bases, with 13 bases between them. Germline values: CDR1 MGHRA, CDR2 YSYEKL. The CDR3 extends over 16 amino acids. CDR3 in DNA: TGCGCCAGCAGCCAAGATGGGCAGGGCGAAACAGATACGCAGTATTTT. It specifies CASSQDGQGETDTQYF.

CDR3: CASSPAPQGSYEQYF. CDR3 DNA: TGCGCCAGCAGCCCTGCCCCCCAAGGGTCCTACGAGCAGTACTTC. The rearrangement joins TRBV5-1 to TRBJ2-7, with D unclear. This CDR3 is built from 15 residues. Per germline, CDR1 SGHRS and CDR2 YFSETQ. Trimming pared 4 bases from V and 1 base from J, leaving 15 bases between.